This entry concerns a single TCR beta chain. Its specificity is unknown. The entry originates in a study of cytomegalovirus exposure and HLA in healthy donors. Overall study: Researchers previously reported finding fewer than 140 million unique TCR beta sequences from 170 million or so T cells.

Study conclusions and caveats: The study labeled fewer than 200 TCR beta chains cytomegalovirus-associated. Confirmation in vitro established that a few CMV-associated chains were specific for CMV antigens. Excluded were some V segments that proved indistinguishable, including TRBV6-2 and TRBV6-3.

Researchers ran the PCR with 60 Vbeta and 13 Jbeta primers. The method was immunoSEQ multiplex PCR; TCRdb's version includes in-frame clones alone and lacks a portion of them. Found here are 90,000 to 120,000 clones, over 60% of them singletons; the top ten hold over 5%. The CDR3 has 15 amino acids. Germline V gene data show CDR1 as LNHNV and CDR2 as YYDKDF (reference sequence). Trimming removed 5 bases from V and 7 bases from J; junction bases left unmatched: 10. The sequenced sample was PBMCs. This sequence originates from a female donor in good health and CMV-seropositive. This chain links TRBV15 with TRBJ2-1, with 8 bases fitting TRBD2. The CDR3 DNA sequence: TGTGCCACCAGCGCCCGGAGCGGGAGTGGGAATGAGCAGTTCTTC. Translating it yields CATSARSGSGNEQFF. Variable domain in full (rest from reference TRBV15 and TRBJ2-1): DAMVIQNPRYQVTQFGKPVTLSCSQTLNHNVMYWYQQKSSQAPKLLFHYYDKDFNNEADTPDNFQSRRPNTSFCFLDIRSPGLGDTAMYLCATSARSGSGNEQFFGPGTRLTVL.